This T cell receptor beta chain was observed in a study of metastatic and nonmetastatic thyroid tumors. No treatment had been given to any patient before thyroid surgery. Original processing notes: The study built a papillary thyroid cancer distant-metastasis classifier from CDR3 differences across clinicopathological groups. TCRdb re-called the PCR reads through MiXCR. These V and J calls are TCRdb output, not the study's own analysis. The sample lists 12,000 or so clones; under 35% were seen once. Trimming took off 8 bases at V and 6 bases at J, with 11 bases between the two ends. The CDR3 covers 11 residues. Per the germline V gene, CDR1 is GTSNPN and CDR2 is SVGIG (reference sequence). This clone was detected ten times or more.

Input material: tumor tissue. The gene calls are TRBV30 and TRBJ2-1; D might be TRBD1 or TRBD2, each matching 7 bases. This receptor was taken from a female donor with papillary thyroid cancer or a benign thyroid nodule (not recorded which). Some clones in this sample may be carry-over from other donors' samples. The CDR3 is CAGEGANEQFF. The CDR3 region has the DNA TGTGCCGGGGAGGGGGCCAATGAGCAGTTCTTC.